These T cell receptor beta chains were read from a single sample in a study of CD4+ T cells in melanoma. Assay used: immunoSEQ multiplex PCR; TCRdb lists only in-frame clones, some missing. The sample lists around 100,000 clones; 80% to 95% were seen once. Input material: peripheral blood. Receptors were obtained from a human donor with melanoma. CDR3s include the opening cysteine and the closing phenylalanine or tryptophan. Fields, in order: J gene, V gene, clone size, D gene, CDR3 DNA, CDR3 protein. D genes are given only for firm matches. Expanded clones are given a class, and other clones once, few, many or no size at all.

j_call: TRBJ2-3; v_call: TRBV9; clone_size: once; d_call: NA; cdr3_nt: TGTGCCAGCAGCGCAAAACAAAGCACAGATACGCAGTATTTT; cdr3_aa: CASSAKQSTDTQYF
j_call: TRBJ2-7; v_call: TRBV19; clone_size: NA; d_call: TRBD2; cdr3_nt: TGTGCCAGTAGTCCCTCGCAGGGAGGGTTTTACGAGCAGTACTTC; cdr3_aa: CASSPSQGGFYEQYF
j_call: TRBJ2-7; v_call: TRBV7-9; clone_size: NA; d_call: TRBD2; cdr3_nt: TGTGCCAGCAGGTCTAGCGGGACCCACTACGAGCAGTACTTC; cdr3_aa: CASRSSGTHYEQYF
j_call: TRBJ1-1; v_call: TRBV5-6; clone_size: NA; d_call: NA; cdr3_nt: TGTGCCAGCAGTGTAGTACGGGGGACTGAAGCTTTCTTT; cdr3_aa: CASSVVRGTEAFF
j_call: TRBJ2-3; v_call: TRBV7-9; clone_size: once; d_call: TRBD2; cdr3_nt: TGTGCCAACGGACTAGCGGGATTAGATACGCAGTATTTT; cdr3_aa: CANGLAGLDTQYF
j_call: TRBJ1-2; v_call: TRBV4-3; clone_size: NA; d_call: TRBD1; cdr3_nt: TGCGCCAGCAGCCAAGAGACAGGGGAGTATGGCTACACCTTC; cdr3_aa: CASSQETGEYGYTF
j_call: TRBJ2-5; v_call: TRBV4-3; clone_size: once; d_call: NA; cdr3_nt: TGCGCCAGCAGCCAGTACAGGGGAGGGGGCCAAGAGACCCAGTACTTC; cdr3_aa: CASSQYRGGGQETQYF
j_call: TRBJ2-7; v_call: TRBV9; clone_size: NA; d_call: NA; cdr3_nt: TGTGCCAGCAGCGTAGAAGTTCAGGGGAGCGAGCAGTACTTC; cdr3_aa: CASSVEVQGSEQYF
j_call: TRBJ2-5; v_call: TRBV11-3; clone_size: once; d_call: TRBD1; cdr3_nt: TGTGCCAGCAGCTCCGGGACAGGGGGCGAAGAGACCCAGTACTTC; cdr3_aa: CASSSGTGGEETQYF
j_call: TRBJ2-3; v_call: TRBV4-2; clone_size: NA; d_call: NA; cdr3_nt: TGTGCCAGCAGCCCCACAAGAGCCTCAGATACGCAGTATTTT; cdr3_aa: CASSPTRASDTQYF
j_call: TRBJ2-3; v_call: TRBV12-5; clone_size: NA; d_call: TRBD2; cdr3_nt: TGTGCTAGTTCTAGCGGGGGCGCAGATACGCAGTATTTT; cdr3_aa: CASSSGGADTQYF
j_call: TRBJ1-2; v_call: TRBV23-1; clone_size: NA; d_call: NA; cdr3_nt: TGCGCCAGCAGTCAATGGTTCGGACAGAACTATGGCTACACCTTC; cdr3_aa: CASSQWFGQNYGYTF
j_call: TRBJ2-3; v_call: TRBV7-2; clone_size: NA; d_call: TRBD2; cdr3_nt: TGTGCCAGCAGCGCCTTAGCGGGGGGGCCAACAGATACGCAGTATTTT; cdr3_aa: CASSALAGGPTDTQYF
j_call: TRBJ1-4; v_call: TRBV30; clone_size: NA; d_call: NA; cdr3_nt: TGTGCCTGGAGTGTACTCAATGAAAAACTGTTTTTT; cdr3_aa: CAWSVLNEKLFF
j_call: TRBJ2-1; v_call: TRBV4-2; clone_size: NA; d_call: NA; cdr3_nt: TGTGCCAGCAGCCAAGTGAGCGGCTCCTACAATGAGCAGTTCTTC; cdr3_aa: CASSQVSGSYNEQFF
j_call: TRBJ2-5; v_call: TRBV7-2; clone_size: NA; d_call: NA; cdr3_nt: TGTGCCAGCAGCTTTGGGGTAGAAGAGACCCAGTACTTC; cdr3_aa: CASSFGVEETQYF
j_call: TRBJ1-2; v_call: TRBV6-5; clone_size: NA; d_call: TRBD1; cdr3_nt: TGTGCCAGCAGGCGGACAGGGGGTAACTATGGCTACACCTTC; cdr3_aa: CASRRTGGNYGYTF
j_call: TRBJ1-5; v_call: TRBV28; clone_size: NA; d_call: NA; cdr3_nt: TGTGCCAGCAACCGACAGGTGGGGAATCAGCCCCAGCATTTT; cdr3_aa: CASNRQVGNQPQHF
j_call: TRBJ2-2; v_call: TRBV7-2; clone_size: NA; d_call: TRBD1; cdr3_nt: TGTGCCAGCAGCTTAGGGGGGCCGACAGGGTGGGTCGGCGGGGAGCTGTTTTTT; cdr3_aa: CASSLGGPTGWVGGELFF
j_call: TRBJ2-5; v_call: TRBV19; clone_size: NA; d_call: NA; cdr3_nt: TGTGCCAGTAGTCCCGGGACTTCGCCCGGGGGAGAGACCCAGTACTTC; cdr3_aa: CASSPGTSPGGETQYF
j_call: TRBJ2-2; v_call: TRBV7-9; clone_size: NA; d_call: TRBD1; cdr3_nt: TGTGCCACGTCTTACAGGGGAACCGGGGAGCTGTTTTTT; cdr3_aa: CATSYRGTGELFF
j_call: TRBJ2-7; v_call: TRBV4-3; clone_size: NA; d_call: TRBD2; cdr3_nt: TGCGCCAGCAGCCTTAGCGGGCAATACGAGCAGTACTTC; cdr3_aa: CASSLSGQYEQYF
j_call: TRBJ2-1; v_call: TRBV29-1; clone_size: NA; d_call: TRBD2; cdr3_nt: TGCAGCGTTGGAGTTACTAGCGGGTCGTACAATGAGCAGTTCTTC; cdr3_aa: CSVGVTSGSYNEQFF
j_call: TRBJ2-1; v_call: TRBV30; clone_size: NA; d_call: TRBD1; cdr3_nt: TGTGCCTGGAGTCTAGGGGGCAGCTCCTACAATGAGCAGTTCTTC; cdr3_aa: CAWSLGGSSYNEQFF
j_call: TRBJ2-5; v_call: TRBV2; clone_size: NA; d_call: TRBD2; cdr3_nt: TGTGCCAGCAGGAAAGCGGGGGGAGGGGAGACCCAGTACTTC; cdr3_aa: CASRKAGGGETQYF
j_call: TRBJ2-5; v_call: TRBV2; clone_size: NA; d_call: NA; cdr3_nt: TGTGCCAGCACCAGGGTAGAGACCCAGTACTTC; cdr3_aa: CASTRVETQYF
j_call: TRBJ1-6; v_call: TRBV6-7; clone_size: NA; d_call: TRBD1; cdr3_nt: TGTGCCAGCAGTTACCCTTTACAGGGGAAAAATAATTCACCCCTCCACTTT; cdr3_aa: CASSYPLQGKNNSPLHF